A selection of T cell receptor beta chains follows, all from one sample in a study of T-cell reconstitution after alpha-beta-depleted transplantation in children. TCRdb independently ran MiXCR on the PCR reads; one entry per CDR3 protein. Of 140,000 or so distinct CDR3 sequences in the sample, around 8.5% were seen once. The source was PBMCs, mostly from graft donor cells, collected 180 days after TCRalphabeta/CD19-depleted stem cell transplant. Source of these receptors: a female patient aged 2-9 years who had a stem cell transplant for congenital amegakaryocytic thrombocytopenia, so the T cells may come from the graft donor. The CDR3 runs from the conserved cysteine through the conserved F or W. D genes are given only for firm matches. Size values are once, few and many counts, or a class for expanded clones, and some rows have none.

d_gene: TRBD2
j_gene: TRBJ2-7
v_gene: TRBV20-1
abundance: few
CDR3aa: CSAQGLAGWGFSYEQYF
CDR3nt: TGCAGTGCCCAGGGACTAGCGGGATGGGGGTTCTCCTACGAGCAGTACTTC

d_gene: -
j_gene: TRBJ2-2
v_gene: TRBV20-1
abundance: many
CDR3aa: CSAPSDSITGELFF
CDR3nt: TGCAGTGCTCCCTCGGACAGTATTACCGGGGAGCTGTTTTTT

d_gene: TRBD2
j_gene: TRBJ2-5
v_gene: TRBV6-2/TRBV6-3
abundance: -
CDR3aa: CASSYALSGRGTGETQYF
CDR3nt: TGTGCCAGCAGTTACGCCCTAAGCGGGAGGGGTACTGGGGAGACCCAGTACTTC

d_gene: -
j_gene: TRBJ2-1
v_gene: TRBV20-1
abundance: many
CDR3aa: CSASIDRMWANEQFF
CDR3nt: TGCAGTGCTTCGATTGACAGGATGTGGGCTAATGAGCAGTTCTTC

d_gene: -
j_gene: TRBJ1-5
v_gene: TRBV4-1
abundance: many
CDR3aa: CASSYSIRGYQPQHF
CDR3nt: TGCGCCAGCAGCTACAGTATCAGGGGATATCAGCCCCAGCATTTT

d_gene: -
j_gene: TRBJ2-7
v_gene: TRBV20-1
abundance: -
CDR3aa: CSAADSSYEQYF
CDR3nt: TGCAGTGCTGCCGACAGCTCCTACGAGCAGTACTTC

d_gene: TRBD2
j_gene: TRBJ2-2
v_gene: TRBV20-1
abundance: many
CDR3aa: CSARGPSGLATGELFF
CDR3nt: TGCAGTGCTAGAGGACCTTCGGGACTAGCTACCGGGGAGCTGTTTTTT

d_gene: -
j_gene: TRBJ1-1
v_gene: TRBV4-1
abundance: few
CDR3aa: CASSHGTLMNTEAFF
CDR3nt: TGCGCCAGCAGCCACGGGACACTTATGAACACTGAAGCTTTCTTT

d_gene: -
j_gene: TRBJ2-5
v_gene: TRBV12-3/TRBV12-4
abundance: many
CDR3aa: CASNQATEETQYF
CDR3nt: TGTGCCAGCAACCAAGCGACAGAAGAGACCCAGTACTTC

d_gene: -
j_gene: TRBJ2-4
v_gene: TRBV9
abundance: many
CDR3aa: CASSVGDTGAKNIQYF
CDR3nt: TGTGCCAGCAGCGTAGGGGACACCGGGGCCAAAAACATTCAGTACTTC

d_gene: TRBD1
j_gene: TRBJ1-2
v_gene: TRBV20-1
abundance: many
CDR3aa: CSASQQGLYGYTF
CDR3nt: TGCAGTGCTAGCCAACAGGGGCTCTATGGCTACACCTTC

d_gene: -
j_gene: TRBJ1-2
v_gene: TRBV20-1
abundance: many
CDR3aa: CSASAFGISNYGYTF
CDR3nt: TGCAGTGCTAGTGCCTTTGGGATATCTAACTATGGCTACACCTTC

d_gene: -
j_gene: TRBJ2-4
v_gene: TRBV7-2
abundance: few
CDR3aa: CASSQGAGWSKNIQYF
CDR3nt: TGTGCCAGCAGCCAAGGAGCGGGTTGGTCCAAAAACATTCAGTACTTC

d_gene: -
j_gene: TRBJ2-3
v_gene: TRBV30
abundance: -
CDR3aa: CAWSVLALTDTQYF
CDR3nt: TGTGCCTGGAGTGTACTAGCTCTCACAGATACGCAGTATTTT

d_gene: TRBD2
j_gene: TRBJ2-1
v_gene: TRBV5-6
abundance: few
CDR3aa: CASSSLGGGGFDEQFF
CDR3nt: TGTGCCAGCAGCTCTCTGGGGGGGGGTGGGTTCGATGAGCAGTTCTTC

d_gene: -
j_gene: TRBJ1-1
v_gene: TRBV5-1
abundance: -
CDR3aa: CASREWSHTEAFF
CDR3nt: TGCGCCAGCAGGGAGTGGTCCCACACTGAAGCTTTCTTT

d_gene: TRBD2
j_gene: TRBJ2-2
v_gene: TRBV5-1
abundance: few
CDR3aa: CASSKTSGSPTGELFF
CDR3nt: TGCGCCAGCAGCAAGACTAGCGGGAGTCCCACCGGGGAGCTGTTTTTT

d_gene: TRBD2
j_gene: TRBJ2-7
v_gene: TRBV27
abundance: many
CDR3aa: CASSLSRLAGEQYF
CDR3nt: TGTGCCAGCAGTTTATCCCGACTAGCAGGCGAGCAGTACTTC

d_gene: -
j_gene: TRBJ2-7
v_gene: TRBV10-3
abundance: few
CDR3aa: CAISESMVVRSGEQYF
CDR3nt: TGTGCCATCAGTGAGTCGATGGTCGTGAGGTCGGGGGAGCAGTACTTC

d_gene: TRBD1
j_gene: TRBJ2-4
v_gene: TRBV5-1
abundance: many
CDR3aa: CASSPGQGTIQYF
CDR3nt: TGCGCCAGCAGCCCAGGACAGGGGACCATTCAGTACTTC

d_gene: -
j_gene: TRBJ1-2
v_gene: TRBV28
abundance: -
CDR3aa: CASSFGTRYGSTF
CDR3nt: TGTGCCAGCAGTTTTGGGACTCGGTATGGCTCCACCTTC

d_gene: -
j_gene: TRBJ2-7
v_gene: TRBV20-1
abundance: -
CDR3aa: CSASGIYEQYF
CDR3nt: TGCAGTGCTAGTGGCATCTACGAGCAGTACTTC

d_gene: -
j_gene: TRBJ2-2
v_gene: TRBV4-1
abundance: few
CDR3aa: CASSQEGGTRGLGELFF
CDR3nt: TGCGCCAGCAGCCAAGAAGGCGGTACCAGGGGACTCGGGGAGCTGTTTTTT

d_gene: TRBD2
j_gene: TRBJ2-1
v_gene: TRBV20-1
abundance: -
CDR3aa: CSAFPGTSGVNEQFF
CDR3nt: TGCAGTGCTTTCCCCGGGACTAGCGGGGTAAATGAGCAGTTCTTC

d_gene: TRBD1
j_gene: TRBJ1-1
v_gene: TRBV19
abundance: few
CDR3aa: CASRRDGTGATEAFF
CDR3nt: TGTGCCAGTAGGAGGGATGGGACAGGCGCCACTGAAGCTTTCTTT

d_gene: -
j_gene: TRBJ2-3
v_gene: TRBV2
abundance: -
CDR3aa: CASSERRFRTDTQYF
CDR3nt: TGTGCCAGCAGTGAACGACGCTTTAGGACAGATACGCAGTATTTT

d_gene: -
j_gene: TRBJ2-1
v_gene: TRBV30
abundance: many
CDR3aa: CAWGTQYVLFF
CDR3nt: TGTGCCTGGGGAACTCAGTACGTGCTGTTCTTC

d_gene: TRBD1
j_gene: TRBJ1-1
v_gene: TRBV5-5
abundance: few
CDR3aa: CASSPDRGEFEAFF
CDR3nt: TGTGCCAGCAGCCCAGACAGGGGGGAATTTGAAGCTTTCTTT

d_gene: TRBD2
j_gene: TRBJ2-7
v_gene: TRBV14
abundance: many
CDR3aa: CASSRKLAGGDEQYF
CDR3nt: TGTGCCAGCAGCCGAAAACTAGCGGGAGGCGACGAGCAGTACTTC

d_gene: -
j_gene: TRBJ2-2
v_gene: TRBV11-3
abundance: many
CDR3aa: CASSLVGNGPGELFF
CDR3nt: TGTGCCAGCAGCTTAGTCGGGAACGGTCCCGGGGAGCTGTTTTTT

d_gene: TRBD1
j_gene: TRBJ1-2
v_gene: TRBV5-1
abundance: many
CDR3aa: CASSRGQGTNYGYTF
CDR3nt: TGCGCCAGCAGCAGGGGACAGGGGACTAACTATGGCTACACCTTC

d_gene: -
j_gene: TRBJ1-5
v_gene: TRBV20-1
abundance: -
CDR3aa: CSAEPVQGGNQPQHF
CDR3nt: TGCAGTGCAGAGCCGGTGCAGGGAGGCAATCAGCCCCAGCATTTT

d_gene: -
j_gene: TRBJ1-5
v_gene: TRBV10-3
abundance: few
CDR3aa: CAISEVRPSNQPQHF
CDR3nt: TGTGCCATCAGTGAGGTGCGCCCGAGCAATCAGCCCCAGCATTTT

d_gene: -
j_gene: TRBJ2-7
v_gene: TRBV3-1
abundance: -
CDR3aa: CASSRGNAFYEQYF
CDR3nt: TGTGCCAGCAGCCGGGGGAACGCCTTCTACGAGCAGTACTTC

d_gene: -
j_gene: TRBJ1-6
v_gene: TRBV18
abundance: many
CDR3aa: CASSPQGGDSPLHF
CDR3nt: TGTGCCAGCTCACCACAGGGTGGGGATTCACCCCTCCACTTT

d_gene: -
j_gene: TRBJ1-1
v_gene: TRBV20-1
abundance: many
CDR3aa: CSARAIGPWNTEAFF
CDR3nt: TGCAGTGCTAGAGCCATCGGACCTTGGAACACTGAAGCTTTCTTT

d_gene: -
j_gene: TRBJ2-7
v_gene: TRBV5-1
abundance: few
CDR3aa: CASSLMDSLLEQYF
CDR3nt: TGCGCCAGCAGCTTAATGGACAGCCTCCTCGAGCAGTACTTC

d_gene: -
j_gene: TRBJ1-2
v_gene: TRBV6-1
abundance: many
CDR3aa: CASSSPDKSYGYTF
CDR3nt: TGTGCCAGCAGCTCCCCCGACAAGAGCTATGGCTACACCTTC

d_gene: TRBD1
j_gene: TRBJ1-5
v_gene: TRBV29-1
abundance: many
CDR3aa: CSVAVRQGNNQPQHF
CDR3nt: TGCAGCGTGGCCGTAAGACAGGGGAACAATCAGCCCCAGCATTTT

d_gene: -
j_gene: TRBJ2-1
v_gene: TRBV10-3
abundance: many
CDR3aa: CAISESVDYSYNEQFF
CDR3nt: TGTGCCATCAGTGAGTCGGTGGACTACTCCTACAATGAGCAGTTCTTC

d_gene: -
j_gene: TRBJ1-2
v_gene: TRBV7-9
abundance: many
CDR3aa: CASSLASGYNYGYTF
CDR3nt: TGTGCCAGCAGCTTAGCGTCAGGGTACAACTATGGCTACACCTTC

d_gene: -
j_gene: TRBJ2-5
v_gene: TRBV7-2
abundance: -
CDR3aa: CASSRGPRETQYF
CDR3nt: TGTGCCAGCAGCCGGGGACCCAGGGAGACCCAGTACTTC

d_gene: TRBD1
j_gene: TRBJ1-2
v_gene: TRBV7-2
abundance: many
CDR3aa: CASSLGRGQGYGYTF
CDR3nt: TGTGCCAGCAGCTTAGGAAGGGGACAGGGCTATGGCTACACCTTC

d_gene: -
j_gene: TRBJ1-1
v_gene: TRBV12-3/TRBV12-4
abundance: many
CDR3aa: CASSLGGVREAFF
CDR3nt: TGTGCCAGCAGTCTAGGGGGTGTGCGTGAAGCTTTCTTT

d_gene: -
j_gene: TRBJ2-5
v_gene: TRBV20-1
abundance: -
CDR3aa: CSARVAGQETQYF
CDR3nt: TGCAGTGCTAGAGTGGCAGGACAAGAGACCCAGTACTTC

d_gene: -
j_gene: TRBJ1-6
v_gene: TRBV12-3/TRBV12-4
abundance: many
CDR3aa: CASKQGAPENSPLHF
CDR3nt: TGTGCCAGCAAACAAGGGGCGCCGGAAAATTCACCCCTCCACTTT

d_gene: -
j_gene: TRBJ2-2
v_gene: TRBV7-2
abundance: many
CDR3aa: CASSFLVGDGELFF
CDR3nt: TGTGCCAGCAGCTTTTTGGTGGGGGACGGGGAGCTGTTTTTT

d_gene: -
j_gene: TRBJ2-6
v_gene: TRBV20-1
abundance: -
CDR3aa: CSASLLGISGANVLTF
CDR3nt: TGCAGTGCTAGTCTTTTGGGAATTTCTGGGGCCAACGTCCTGACTTTC

d_gene: TRBD2
j_gene: TRBJ2-2
v_gene: TRBV20-1
abundance: many
CDR3aa: CSASGRPTGELFF
CDR3nt: TGCAGTGCTAGCGGGAGGCCCACCGGGGAGCTGTTTTTT

d_gene: TRBD1
j_gene: TRBJ2-3
v_gene: TRBV11-2
abundance: many
CDR3aa: CASSLGGTGPTDTQYF
CDR3nt: TGTGCCAGCAGCTTAGGAGGGACAGGCCCCACAGATACGCAGTATTTT

d_gene: -
j_gene: TRBJ2-3
v_gene: TRBV29-1
abundance: -
CDR3aa: CSGTRAQTLRTDTQYF
CDR3nt: TGCAGCGGAACTCGTGCCCAGACCCTTCGGACAGATACGCAGTATTTT